The rows below give T cell receptor beta chains drawn from one sample of a study of T cell repertoires in cytomegalovirus infection. One entry per CDR3 protein, called by TCRdb with MiXCR from the reads. The sample consists of under 850,000 distinct CDR3 sequences, around 31% of them appearing once. The antigens of these receptors remain unknown. The source was cultured PBMCs, collected from culture after CMV antigen stimulation. The source is a human donor in good health (CMV status not recorded). Some clones in this sample may be carry-over from other donors' samples. Each CDR3 is given with its conserved first and last residue. A D gene is named only where the DNA matches it firmly. Clone size is given for some rows only: seen once, a few or many times, or a class if the clone is expanded.

abundance	j_gene	d_gene	v_gene	CDR3nt	CDR3aa
-	TRBJ1-6	-	TRBV20-1	TGCAGTGCTTATTCGGGGTATCGGAATTCACCCCTCCACTTT	CSAYSGYRNSPLHF
-	TRBJ2-3	-	TRBV28	TGTGCCAGCAGCCTAGATAGCGTCGGCTCAAGGGATACGCAGTATTTT	CASSLDSVGSRDTQYF
-	TRBJ1-4	-	TRBV7-9	TGTGCCAGCAGCCTTTTCCAGGGAGATGAAAAACTGTTTTTT	CASSLFQGDEKLFF
-	TRBJ1-6	-	TRBV6-5	TGTGCCAGCAGTTTTGGGGCCTTAGGGACACCCCTCCACTTT	CASSFGALGTPLHF
once	TRBJ2-1	-	TRBV9	TGTGCCAGCAGCCGAATAGGAGTAGCGAACTCCTACAATGAGCAGTTCTTC	CASSRIGVANSYNEQFF
few	TRBJ2-2	TRBD2	TRBV7-9	TGTGCCAGCAGCCGGGGGAGGGACACCGGGGAGCTGTTTTTT	CASSRGRDTGELFF
few	TRBJ2-7	-	TRBV6-2/TRBV6-3	TGTGCCACCGCCAGGGTGTACGAGCAGTACTTC	CATARVYEQYF
-	TRBJ1-1	-	TRBV2	TGTGCCAGCAAATTCGAGATGAACACTGAAGCTTTCTTT	CASKFEMNTEAFF
-	TRBJ2-1	TRBD2	TRBV7-9	TGTGCCAGCAGCCGCCAGGGGACTAGCGGCCTTCTGGAGCAGTTCTTC	CASSRQGTSGLLEQFF
-	TRBJ2-5	-	TRBV19	TGTGCCAGTCAACAGGGTGGAGAGACCCAGTACTTC	CASQQGGETQYF
few	TRBJ1-4	-	TRBV7-8	TGTGCCAGCAGCCAGAACAGAGCAACTAATGAAAAACTGTTTTTT	CASSQNRATNEKLFF
few	TRBJ2-2	-	TRBV4-1	TGCGCCAGCAGCTCCAAGCCCCTCGTGGCAGACGACACCGGGGAGCTGTTTTTT	CASSSKPLVADDTGELFF
few	TRBJ1-2	-	TRBV7-6	TGTGCCAGCAGCCCATTAAAAAAGACTCGTGGGTATGGTGGCTACACCTTC	CASSPLKKTRGYGGYTF
many	TRBJ1-5	-	TRBV7-2	TGTGCCAGCAGCTCGCACAGCAATCAGCCCCAGCATTTT	CASSSHSNQPQHF
-	TRBJ1-2	-	TRBV19	TGTGCCACCGGACTGAGCTATGGCTACACCTTC	CATGLSYGYTF
-	TRBJ1-5	-	TRBV3-1	TGTGCCAGCAGCCAAGATCTTGCGGGGCCCCAGCATTTT	CASSQDLAGPQHF
-	TRBJ2-3	TRBD2	TRBV20-1	TGCAGTGCTAGAGATCCTCTAGCGGGAGTTACGGATACGCAGTATTTT	CSARDPLAGVTDTQYF
-	TRBJ2-1	-	TRBV7-2	TGTGCCAGCAGCTTAGCGCGCGGGACCTACAATGAGCAGTTCTTC	CASSLARGTYNEQFF
-	TRBJ2-5	TRBD1	TRBV7-8	TGTGCCAGCAGCCGACGAAGTAGGACAGGAATAGAGACCCAGTACTTC	CASSRRSRTGIETQYF
-	TRBJ2-1	TRBD2	TRBV7-2	TGTGCCAGCAGCTCGACTAGCGGGGGAGGGTCCTACAATGAGCAGTTCTTC	CASSSTSGGGSYNEQFF
many	TRBJ2-7	TRBD2	TRBV7-2	TGTGCCAGCAGCCATCGAGCGGGGGGGCGCTACGAGCAGTACTTC	CASSHRAGGRYEQYF
-	TRBJ2-5	-	TRBV28	TGTGCCAGCAGTTCCTTAGGGGGGACTTTCCAAGAGACCCAGTACTTC	CASSSLGGTFQETQYF
few	TRBJ2-1	TRBD2	TRBV7-9	TGTGCCAGCAGCTTTAGGGGGACTAGTAGGGGCAATGAGCAGTTCTTC	CASSFRGTSRGNEQFF
many	TRBJ1-2	-	TRBV7-2	TGTGCCAGCAGCTTGTTCCTGGGGGAGGATCGCTACACCTTC	CASSLFLGEDRYTF
-	TRBJ2-3	-	TRBV19	TGTGCCAGTATTTCGGTGGTGGGGTCGGATACGCAGTATTTT	CASISVVGSDTQYF
many	TRBJ2-5	TRBD1	TRBV11-1	TGTGCCAGCAGCTCCCCTCACAGGGGGTACCAAGAGACCCAGTACTTC	CASSSPHRGYQETQYF
many	TRBJ2-2	TRBD2	TRBV7-2	TGTGCCTGTACTAGCGTTAACACCGGGGAGCTGTTTTTT	CACTSVNTGELFF
many	TRBJ2-1	TRBD2	TRBV12-5	TGTGCTAGTGGCCCCCCGACTAGCGGAAGCTCCTACAATGAGCAGTTCTTC	CASGPPTSGSSYNEQFF
-	TRBJ1-5	-	TRBV9	TGTGCCAGCAGCGTATCGGGATGGAGCAATCAGCCCCAGCATTTT	CASSVSGWSNQPQHF
few	TRBJ2-7	-	TRBV5-6	TGTGCCAGCAGCAACACCTGGGGCGAGCAGTACTTC	CASSNTWGEQYF
many	TRBJ2-7	-	TRBV12-3/TRBV12-4	TGTGCCAGCAGTAGGGGGGCCTACGAGCAGTACTTC	CASSRGAYEQYF
few	TRBJ1-1	-	TRBV20-1	TGCAGTGCCAGGGCGGGGGGCGACACTGAAGCTTTCTTT	CSARAGGDTEAFF
-	TRBJ2-1	-	TRBV20-1	TGCAGTGCTAGGTCTTCTTCTAGCCCAACCTACAATGAGCAGTTCTTC	CSARSSSSPTYNEQFF
-	TRBJ1-1	-	TRBV29-1	TGCAGCGTTGCGGGCAGGGTGCTCACTGAAGCTTTCTTT	CSVAGRVLTEAFF
-	TRBJ2-5	TRBD2	TRBV7-2	TGTGCCAGCAGCCGCGGACTAGCGGTGTACCAAGAGACCCAGTACTTC	CASSRGLAVYQETQYF
-	TRBJ1-1	TRBD1	TRBV6-1	TGTGCCAGCCTAGGGACAGCTGAAGCTTTCTTT	CASLGTAEAFF
-	TRBJ2-7	-	TRBV29-1	TGCAGCGTTGAAGAAGACGAGCAGTACTTC	CSVEEDEQYF
-	TRBJ2-7	-	TRBV20-1	TGCAGTGCTATGTGGATTGAGGAGGGCTCCTACGAGCAGTACTTC	CSAMWIEEGSYEQYF
-	TRBJ2-3	-	TRBV20-1	TGCAGTACCTTGAAGGGCCGTTTCCGAGATACGCAGTATTTT	CSTLKGRFRDTQYF
-	TRBJ1-1	-	TRBV9	TGTGCCAGCAGCGTAGCCGGGGCCTCCGCTGAAGCTTTCTTT	CASSVAGASAEAFF
-	TRBJ1-2	-	TRBV20-1	TGCAGTGCTCACAAGGCCGGGTCTAACTATGGCTACACCTTC	CSAHKAGSNYGYTF